A selection of T cell receptor beta chains follows, all from one sample in a study of long-term antiretroviral therapy in people with HIV. Assay: immunoSEQ multiplex PCR; the TCRdb copy retains only in-frame clones and omits some. This sample has 15,000 to 20,000 clones, with around three quarters found just once. The sequenced sample was unsorted PBMCs, obtained 2.3 years after starting antiretroviral therapy. All receptors come from a woman in her 40s with HIV. CDR3s include the opening cysteine and the closing phenylalanine or tryptophan. The order of the fields is CDR3 length, J gene, clone size, V gene, D gene, CDR3 protein, CDR3 DNA. A D gene is named only where the DNA matches it firmly. The size of a clone is reported for some rows only, either as once, few or many, or as a class for expanded clones.

11,TRBJ2-7,-,TRBV30,-,CAWRDSHEQYF,TGTGCCTGGAGGGACAGCCACGAGCAGTACTTC
15,TRBJ2-3,-,TRBV27,-,CASSSTWNSEDTQYF,TGTGCCAGCAGTTCCACCTGGAACAGCGAGGATACGCAGTATTTT
15,TRBJ2-1,-,TRBV6-1,-,CASSEASGTYNEQFF,TGTGCCAGCAGTGAAGCTAGCGGCACCTACAATGAGCAGTTCTTC
14,TRBJ1-4,-,TRBV18,TRBD1,CASSPPGQGRKLFF,TGTGCCAGCTCACCACCGGGACAGGGGCGAAAACTGTTTTTT
14,TRBJ2-1,-,TRBV19,-,CASAHGVVYNEQFF,TGTGCCAGTGCTCATGGGGTGGTCTACAATGAGCAGTTCTTC
14,TRBJ1-1,-,TRBV19,TRBD1,CASSVTGGGTEAFF,TGTGCCAGTAGTGTAACAGGGGGCGGCACTGAAGCTTTCTTT
16,TRBJ2-1,-,TRBV6-6,TRBD1,CASSYTGQGGNNEQFF,TGTGCCAGCAGTTACACCGGACAGGGCGGCAACAATGAGCAGTTCTTC
15,TRBJ1-2,-,TRBV18,TRBD1,CASSAQGGANYGYTF,TGTGCCAGCTCCGCTCAGGGGGGAGCAAACTATGGCTACACCTTC
15,TRBJ1-6,-,TRBV9,-,CASSEDDIYNSPLHF,TGTGCCAGCAGCGAGGACGATATCTATAATTCACCCCTCCACTTT
14,TRBJ2-1,-,TRBV12-5,-,CASGLVSHNNEQFF,TGTGCTAGTGGTTTGGTATCGCATAACAATGAGCAGTTCTTC
13,TRBJ2-1,-,TRBV28,-,CASTLIGYNEQFF,TGTGCCAGCACCCTAATAGGATACAATGAGCAGTTCTTC
16,TRBJ2-3,-,TRBV5-4,TRBD2,CASSTGTSGNTDTQYF,TGTGCCAGCAGCACTGGGACTAGCGGGAACACAGATACGCAGTATTTT
15,TRBJ2-1,-,TRBV6-5,-,CASRDRTEMNNEQFF,TGTGCCAGCAGAGACCGGACAGAGATGAACAATGAGCAGTTCTTC
13,TRBJ1-4,-,TRBV11-2,-,CASSPSTNEKLFF,TGTGCCAGCAGTCCATCAACTAATGAAAAACTGTTTTTT
18,TRBJ2-5,-,TRBV25-1,TRBD1,CASSGWDRGHPHQETQYF,TGTGCCAGCAGTGGGTGGGACAGGGGGCACCCCCACCAAGAGACCCAGTACTTC
14,TRBJ2-7,-,TRBV11-2,-,CASSLVGRFYEQYF,TGTGCCAGCAGCTTAGTGGGACGGTTCTACGAGCAGTACTTC
16,TRBJ2-2,-,TRBV7-7,TRBD1,CASSPSGTGITGELFF,TGTGCCAGCAGCCCTAGTGGGACAGGGATCACCGGGGAGCTGTTTTTT
15,TRBJ1-1,-,TRBV2,-,CASSEEAGRFTEAFF,TGTGCCAGCAGTGAAGAGGCAGGGAGGTTTACTGAAGCTTTCTTT
15,TRBJ2-1,few,TRBV4-3,-,CASSQDRVSYNEQFF,TGCGCCAGCAGCCAAGACAGGGTATCTTACAATGAGCAGTTCTTC
15,TRBJ1-1,-,TRBV7-9,-,CASSLLSGLNTEAFF,TGTGCCAGCAGCTTACTTTCGGGGTTGAACACTGAAGCTTTCTTT
18,TRBJ2-7,-,TRBV27,TRBD2,CASSLYPLISGSSYEQYF,TGTGCCAGCAGTTTATACCCCCTCATTAGCGGGTCCTCCTACGAGCAGTACTTC
8,TRBJ1-1,-,TRBV2,-,CAVGEAFF,TGTGCCGTGGGTGAAGCTTTCTTT
15,TRBJ1-1,-,TRBV4-1,-,CASSQEEGRGPEAFF,TGCGCCAGCAGCCAAGAGGAGGGGAGAGGGCCTGAAGCTTTCTTT
13,TRBJ2-2,-,TRBV7-6,TRBD1,CASSRDSPGELFF,TGTGCCAGCAGCCGGGACAGCCCCGGGGAGCTGTTTTTT
15,TRBJ2-1,once,TRBV5-1,TRBD1,CASSSQMTGSNEQFF,TGCGCCAGCAGCTCCCAGATGACAGGGTCCAATGAGCAGTTCTTC
16,TRBJ1-2,-,TRBV28,-,CASSNAGVQRHYGYTF,TGTGCCAGCAGTAACGCAGGGGTACAACGGCACTATGGCTACACCTTC
13,TRBJ2-7,few,TRBV5-6,-,CASSLYPTHEQYF,TGTGCCAGCAGCTTGTACCCGACGCACGAGCAGTACTTC
13,TRBJ1-1,few,TRBV5-1,-,CASSLEGNTEAFF,TGCGCCAGCAGCTTGGAGGGGAACACTGAAGCTTTCTTT
15,TRBJ2-7,-,TRBV19,-,CASSIDRDGSYEQYF,TGTGCCAGTAGTATAGATCGGGACGGCTCCTACGAGCAGTACTTC
12,TRBJ1-5,-,TRBV10-3,-,CAISDGEGPQHF,TGTGCCATCAGTGACGGCGAAGGGCCCCAGCATTTT
15,TRBJ1-5,-,TRBV7-9,-,CASSFGQHSNQPQHF,TGTGCCAGCAGCTTCGGACAGCATAGCAATCAGCCCCAGCATTTT
16,TRBJ2-3,-,TRBV15,TRBD2,CATSRTSGKITDTQYF,TGTGCCACCAGCAGAACTAGCGGGAAGATCACAGATACGCAGTATTTT
16,TRBJ1-3,-,TRBV5-1,-,CASSGGPGFSGNTIYF,TGCGCCAGCAGCGGTGGACCGGGATTCTCTGGAAACACCATATATTTT
14,TRBJ2-7,-,TRBV6-5,-,CASSYRPGSYEQYF,TGTGCCAGCAGTTACCGCCCGGGCAGCTACGAGCAGTACTTC
14,TRBJ1-5,-,TRBV23-1,-,CASSQSGRVKPQHF,TGCGCCAGCAGTCAATCAGGCAGGGTAAAGCCCCAGCATTTT
12,TRBJ1-1,-,TRBV11-2,-,CASSPLSGEAFF,TGTGCCAGCAGTCCTCTTTCCGGCGAGGCTTTCTTT
15,TRBJ2-3,-,TRBV10-3,-,CAISESRDFRRTQYF,TGTGCCATCAGTGAGTCGAGGGATTTTCGGCGTACGCAGTATTTT
13,TRBJ1-4,-,TRBV29-1,-,CSVGSLNNEKLFF,TGCAGCGTTGGGAGCCTCAATAATGAAAAACTGTTTTTT
15,TRBJ2-1,-,TRBV5-1,TRBD2,CASSFLAGETNEQFF,TGCGCCAGCAGCTTTCTAGCGGGAGAGACCAATGAGCAGTTCTTC
14,TRBJ2-2,-,TRBV2,-,CASSEWENTGELFF,TGTGCCAGCAGTGAGTGGGAGAACACCGGGGAGCTGTTTTTT
16,TRBJ2-1,-,TRBV11-3,-,CASSHQGQSLINEQFF,TGTGCCAGCAGCCATCAGGGACAAAGCTTAATCAATGAGCAGTTCTTC
15,TRBJ1-1,-,TRBV18,TRBD1,CASSLNRDRGAEAFF,TGTGCCAGCTCACTAAACCGGGACAGGGGGGCCGAAGCTTTCTTT
16,TRBJ1-2,-,TRBV7-2,TRBD1,CASSLRQGAYNYGYTF,TGTGCCAGCAGCTTACGGCAGGGGGCTTACAACTATGGCTACACCTTC
15,TRBJ2-7,-,TRBV7-4,TRBD2,CASRTLLAGDYEQYF,TGTGCCAGCAGGACCCTACTAGCGGGGGACTACGAGCAGTACTTC
14,TRBJ1-2,-,TRBV2,TRBD1,CASSEGQGYYGYTF,TGTGCCAGCAGTGAAGGACAGGGTTACTATGGCTACACCTTC
12,TRBJ2-3,-,TRBV7-2,-,CASSLAPDTQYF,TGTGCCAGCAGCTTAGCGCCAGATACGCAGTATTTT
16,TRBJ1-1,once,TRBV28,TRBD1,CASSLLVPTGGTEAFF,TGTGCCAGCAGCCTTTTAGTCCCGACAGGGGGCACTGAAGCTTTCTTT
12,TRBJ2-3,once,TRBV29-1,TRBD2,CSGAGGRDTQYF,TGCAGCGGAGCGGGAGGGCGGGATACGCAGTATTTT
13,TRBJ2-5,-,TRBV7-6,TRBD1,CASNRGYQETQYF,TGTGCCAGCAACAGGGGATACCAAGAGACCCAGTACTTC
15,TRBJ1-3,-,TRBV10-3,TRBD1,CAISPQGGNGNTIYF,TGTGCCATCAGTCCCCAAGGGGGCAATGGAAACACCATATATTTT
13,TRBJ1-2,-,TRBV19,-,CASSQRSNYGYTF,TGTGCCAGTAGTCAAAGAAGTAACTATGGCTACACCTTC
16,TRBJ2-1,-,TRBV4-1,-,CASSQDGSGNYNEQFF,TGCGCCAGCAGCCAAGATGGTAGCGGAAACTACAATGAGCAGTTCTTC
15,TRBJ1-2,-,TRBV5-6,-,CASSLAQGIKRGYTF,TGTGCCAGCAGCTTGGCCCAGGGTATTAAGAGGGGCTACACCTTC
12,TRBJ1-1,-,TRBV7-9,-,CASSLETAGAFF,TGTGCCAGCAGCTTAGAAACCGCCGGGGCTTTCTTT
13,TRBJ1-2,-,TRBV6-1,-,CASSPPLPYGYTF,TGTGCCAGCAGCCCCCCTCTTCCTTATGGCTACACCTTC